The clone carrying this TCR beta chain was detected once. V lost 2 bases and J lost 6, with 11 bases in between. CDR3 length equals 13 residues. The germline V gene encodes CDR1 SGHRS and CDR2 YFSETQ. This record comes from a study of blood T cell repertoires in COVID-19. The data were produced by immunoSEQ multiplex PCR, yet TCRdb's version contains in-frame clones alone and is incomplete. The data hold under 200,000 clones, with around 81% observed a single time. The receptor's source is a man aged 60 to 69 with COVID-19, enrolled during active disease. The specimen sequenced was peripheral blood. The V gene is TRBV5-1, the J gene TRBJ1-1; D may be TRBD1 (5 bases). As DNA, the CDR3 is TGCGCCAGCAGCTTTCAGGGCAGCGCTGAAGCTTTCTTT. It codes for CASSFQGSAEAFF.